This T cell receptor (beta chain) was captured in a study of T-cell memory formation after mild COVID-19. TCRdb processed the 5' RACE reads anew with MiXCR; each CDR3 protein has one entry. The sample consists of around 340,000 distinct CDR3 sequences, around a fifth of them appearing once. This clonotype has just a few counts. V dropped 5 bases and J dropped 8 bases, with 15 bases sitting between them. The CDR3 contains 14 residues. CDR1 SGHTA and CDR2 FQGNSA come from the germline V gene. The TCR comes from an adult woman who had mild COVID-19 (a few samples of this study predate the infection). Cell type and time point are not known. Material for sequencing was PBMCs or a T cell subset sorted from them (not recorded which). The chain combines TRBV7-2 with TRBJ2-2; the D gene is possibly TRBD1 (6 bases). In DNA form, the CDR3 reads TGTGCCAGCAGCATAAAAGGGGGAACGGGGGAGCTGTTTTTT. It is translated as CASSIKGGTGELFF. The full variable domain, rest sourced from reference TRBV7-2 and TRBJ2-2, is GAGVSQSPSNKVTEKGKDVELRCDPISGHTALYWYRQSLGQGLEFLIYFQGNSAPDKSGLPSDRFSAERTGGSVSTLTIQRTQQEDSAVYLCASSIKGGTGELFFGEGSRLTVL.